The clone carrying this T cell receptor (beta chain) was picked up many times. Its antigen is unknown. Amplification of TCR beta CDR3 regions was performed using RNA transcripts as template. The HTBI primer set served for first-round RT-PCR of the TCR CDR3. TCRdb reprocessed the multiplex PCR reads with MiXCR, giving one entry per CDR3 protein. The sample holds approximately 690,000 distinct CDR3 sequences, approximately 14% seen once. Based on clinical symptoms, serum thyroxine and TRAb, thyroid ultrasound and orbital computed tomography, diagnoses were reached. The authors obtained PBMCs from around 11 ml of fresh peripheral blood. These data are taken from a study of T cells in Graves' hyperthyroidism and ophthalmopathy. Study as a whole: Peripheral blood samples were taken at initial diagnosis, prior to any treatment.

The CDR3 sequence is 14 residues long. Per germline, CDR1 MNHEY and CDR2 SMNVEV (reference sequence). Trimming pared 2 bases from V and 1 base from J, leaving 8 bases between. Overall study findings and caveats: The model anticipated ophthalmopathy a median about six months pre-onset.

The source of this sequence is a woman aged 45-60 years with Graves' ophthalmopathy. Sequenced sample: blood. The rearrangement uses TRBV27 and TRBJ1-1; maybe TRBD1 (5 bases). The CDR3 DNA follows: TGTGCCAGCAGTTTAAGACAGAGGAACACTGAAGCTTTCTTT. Its translation: CASSLRQRNTEAFF.